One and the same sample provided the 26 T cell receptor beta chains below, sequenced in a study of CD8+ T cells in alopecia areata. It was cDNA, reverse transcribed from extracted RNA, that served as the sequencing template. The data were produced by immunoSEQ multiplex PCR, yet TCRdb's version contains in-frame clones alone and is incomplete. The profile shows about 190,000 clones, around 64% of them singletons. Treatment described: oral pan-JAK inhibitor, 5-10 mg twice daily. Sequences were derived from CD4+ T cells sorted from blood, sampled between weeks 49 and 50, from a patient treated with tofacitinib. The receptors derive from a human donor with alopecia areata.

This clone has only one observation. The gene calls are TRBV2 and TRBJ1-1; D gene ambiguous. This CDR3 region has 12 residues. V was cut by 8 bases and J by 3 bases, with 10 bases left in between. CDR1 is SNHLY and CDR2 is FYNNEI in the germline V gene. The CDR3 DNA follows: TGTGCCAGCGGAGCTCTTTACACTGAAGCTTTCTTT. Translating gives CASGALYTEAFF. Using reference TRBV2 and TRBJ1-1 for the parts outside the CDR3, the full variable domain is EPEVTQTPSHQVTQMGQEVILRCVPISNHLYFYWYRQILGQKVEFLVSFYNNEISEKSEIFDDQFSVERPDGSNFTLKIRSTKLEDSAMYFCASGALYTEAFFGQGTRLTVV.

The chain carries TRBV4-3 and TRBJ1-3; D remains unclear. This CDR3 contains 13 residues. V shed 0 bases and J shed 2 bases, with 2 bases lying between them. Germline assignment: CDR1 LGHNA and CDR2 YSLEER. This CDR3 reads CASSQEPGNTIYF. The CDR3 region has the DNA TGCGCCAGCAGCCAAGAACCTGGAAACACCATATATTTT.

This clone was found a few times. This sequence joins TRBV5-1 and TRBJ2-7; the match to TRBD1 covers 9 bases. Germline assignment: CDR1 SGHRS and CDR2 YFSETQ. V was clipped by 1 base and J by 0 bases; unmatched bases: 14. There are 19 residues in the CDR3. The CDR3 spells CASSLWGQGLSSYSYEQYF. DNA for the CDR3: TGCGCCAGCAGCTTGTGGGGACAGGGTCTAAGCTCCTACTCCTACGAGCAGTACTTC.

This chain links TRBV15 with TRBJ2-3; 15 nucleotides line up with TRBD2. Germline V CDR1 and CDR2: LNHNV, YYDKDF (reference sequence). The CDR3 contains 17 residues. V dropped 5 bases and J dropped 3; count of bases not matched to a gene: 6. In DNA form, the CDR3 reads TGTGCCACCAGCGGACGGACTAGCGGGGGGGAAACAGATACGCAGTATTTT. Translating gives CATSGRTSGGETDTQYF.

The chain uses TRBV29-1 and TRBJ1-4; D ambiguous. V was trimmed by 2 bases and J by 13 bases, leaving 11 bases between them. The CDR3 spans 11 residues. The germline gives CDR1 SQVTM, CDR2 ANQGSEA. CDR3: CSVEFGSGLFF. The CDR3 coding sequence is TGCAGCGTTGAATTCGGGTCAGGACTGTTTTTT.

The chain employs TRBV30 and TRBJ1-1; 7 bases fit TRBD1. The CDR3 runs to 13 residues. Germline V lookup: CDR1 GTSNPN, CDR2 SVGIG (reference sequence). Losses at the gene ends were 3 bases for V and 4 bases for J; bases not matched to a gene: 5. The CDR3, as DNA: TGTGCCTGGAGACTCAGGGGGACCACTGAAGCTTTCTTT. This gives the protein CAWRLRGTTEAFF.

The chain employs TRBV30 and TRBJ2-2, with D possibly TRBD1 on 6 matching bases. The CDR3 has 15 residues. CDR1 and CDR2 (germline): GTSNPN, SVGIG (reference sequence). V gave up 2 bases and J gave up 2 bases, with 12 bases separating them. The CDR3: CAWSRIGGNTGELFF. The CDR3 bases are TGTGCCTGGAGTAGGATTGGGGGCAACACCGGGGAGCTGTTTTTT. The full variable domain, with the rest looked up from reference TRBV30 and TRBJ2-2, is SQTIHQWPATLVQPVGSPLSLECTVEGTSNPNLYWYRQAAGRGLQLLFYSVGIGQISSEVPQNLSASRPQDRQFILSSKKLLLSDSGFYLCAWSRIGGNTGELFFGEGSRLTVL.

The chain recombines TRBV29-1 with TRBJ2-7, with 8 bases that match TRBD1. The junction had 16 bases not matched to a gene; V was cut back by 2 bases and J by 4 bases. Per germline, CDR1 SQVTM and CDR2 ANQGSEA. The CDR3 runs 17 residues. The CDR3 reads CSVEPLVPQGARYEQYF. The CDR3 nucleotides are TGCAGCGTTGAACCCCTCGTGCCCCAGGGGGCTAGGTACGAGCAGTACTTC.

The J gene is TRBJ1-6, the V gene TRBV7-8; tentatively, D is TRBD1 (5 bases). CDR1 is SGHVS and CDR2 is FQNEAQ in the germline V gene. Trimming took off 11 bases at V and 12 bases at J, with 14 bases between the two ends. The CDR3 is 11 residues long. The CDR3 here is CASSGPEPLHF. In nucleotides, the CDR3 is TGTGCCTCTTCGGGGCCGGAACCCCTCCACTTT. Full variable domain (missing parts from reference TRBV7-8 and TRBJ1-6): GAGVSQSPRYKVAKRGQDVALRCDPISGHVSLFWYQQALGQGPEFLTYFQNEAQLDKSGLPSDRFFAERPEGSVSTLKIQRTQQEDSAVYLCASSGPEPLHFGNGTRLTVT.

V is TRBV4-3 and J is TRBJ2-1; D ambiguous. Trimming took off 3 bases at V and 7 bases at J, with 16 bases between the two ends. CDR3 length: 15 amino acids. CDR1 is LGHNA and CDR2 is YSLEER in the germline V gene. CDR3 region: CASSQMSGQRNEQFF. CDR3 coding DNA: TGCGCCAGCAGCCAGATGTCGGGTCAGAGGAATGAGCAGTTCTTC.

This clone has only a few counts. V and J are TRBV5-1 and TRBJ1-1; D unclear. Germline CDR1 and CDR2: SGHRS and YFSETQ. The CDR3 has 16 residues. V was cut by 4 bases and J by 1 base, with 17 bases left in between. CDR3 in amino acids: CASSLYTSGGNTEAFF. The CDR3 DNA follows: TGCGCCAGCAGCCTCTATACGTCCGGCGGGAACACTGAAGCTTTCTTT.

The CDR3 loop is CSVDRQGSEAFF. In nucleotides, the CDR3 is TGCAGCGTTGACCGACAGGGCTCTGAAGCTTTCTTT. This chain joins TRBV29-1 and TRBJ1-1, with 7 bases lining up with TRBD1. V shed 3 bases, J shed 6 bases, and the junction held 4 bases outside the gene matches. The CDR3 spans 12 residues. Germline lookup yields CDR1 SQVTM and CDR2 ANQGSEA.

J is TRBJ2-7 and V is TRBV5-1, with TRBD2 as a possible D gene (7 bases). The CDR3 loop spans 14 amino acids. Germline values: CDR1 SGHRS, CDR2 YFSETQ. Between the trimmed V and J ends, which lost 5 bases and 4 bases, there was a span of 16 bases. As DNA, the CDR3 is TGCGCCAGCAGAGCAGGGGAGGGGGTTTACGAGCAGTACTTC. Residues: CASRAGEGVYEQYF. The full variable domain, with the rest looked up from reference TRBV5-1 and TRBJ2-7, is KAGVTQTPRYLIKTRGQQVTLSCSPISGHRSVSWYQQTPGQGLQFLFEYFSETQRNKGNFPGRFSGRQFSNSRSEMNVSTLELGDSALYLCASRAGEGVYEQYFGPGTRLTVT.

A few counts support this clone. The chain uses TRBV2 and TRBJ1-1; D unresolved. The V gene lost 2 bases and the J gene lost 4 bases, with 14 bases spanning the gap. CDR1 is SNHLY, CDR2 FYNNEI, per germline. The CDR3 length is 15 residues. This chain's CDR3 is CASSETSVALTEAFF. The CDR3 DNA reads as TGTGCCAGCAGTGAAACGAGCGTCGCGCTCACTGAAGCTTTCTTT. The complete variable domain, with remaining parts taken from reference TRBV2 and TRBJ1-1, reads EPEVTQTPSHQVTQMGQEVILRCVPISNHLYFYWYRQILGQKVEFLVSFYNNEISEKSEIFDDQFSVERPDGSNFTLKIRSTKLEDSAMYFCASSETSVALTEAFFGQGTRLTVV.

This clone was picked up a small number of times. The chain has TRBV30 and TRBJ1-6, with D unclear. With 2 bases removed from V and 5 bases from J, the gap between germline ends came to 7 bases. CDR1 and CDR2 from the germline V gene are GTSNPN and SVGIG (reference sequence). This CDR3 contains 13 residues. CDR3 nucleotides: TGTGCCTGGAGTTCGGGAGATAATTCACCCCTCCACTTT. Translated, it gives CAWSSGDNSPLHF.

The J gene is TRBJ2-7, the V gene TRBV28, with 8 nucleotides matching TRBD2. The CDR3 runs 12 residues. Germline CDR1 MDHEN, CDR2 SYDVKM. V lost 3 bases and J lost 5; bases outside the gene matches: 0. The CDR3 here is CASSFGGDEQYF. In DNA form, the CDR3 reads TGTGCCAGCAGTTTCGGGGGGGACGAGCAGTACTTC.

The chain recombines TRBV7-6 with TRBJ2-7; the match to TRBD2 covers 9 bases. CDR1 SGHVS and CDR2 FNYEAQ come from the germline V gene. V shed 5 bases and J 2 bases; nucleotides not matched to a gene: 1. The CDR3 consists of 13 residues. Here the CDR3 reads CASSPSGTYEQYF. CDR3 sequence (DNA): TGTGCCAGCAGCCCTAGCGGGACCTACGAGCAGTACTTC.

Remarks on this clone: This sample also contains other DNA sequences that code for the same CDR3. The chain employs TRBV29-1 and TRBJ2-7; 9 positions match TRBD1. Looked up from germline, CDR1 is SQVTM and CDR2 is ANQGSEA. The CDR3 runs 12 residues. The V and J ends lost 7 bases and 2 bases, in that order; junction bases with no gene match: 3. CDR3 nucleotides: TGCAGCGGTGGACAGGGGACCTACGAGCAGTACTTC. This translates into CSGGQGTYEQYF.

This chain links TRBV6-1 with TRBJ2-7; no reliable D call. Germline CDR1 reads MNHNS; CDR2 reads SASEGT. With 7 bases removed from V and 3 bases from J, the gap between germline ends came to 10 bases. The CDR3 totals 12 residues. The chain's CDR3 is CASKGLNYEQYF. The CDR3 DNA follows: TGTGCCAGCAAGGGTCTAAACTACGAGCAGTACTTC.

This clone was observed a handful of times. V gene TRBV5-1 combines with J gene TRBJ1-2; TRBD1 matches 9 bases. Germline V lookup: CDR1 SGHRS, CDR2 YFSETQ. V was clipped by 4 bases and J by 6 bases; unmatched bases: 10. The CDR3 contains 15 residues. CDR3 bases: TGCGCCAGCAGCCTCGCTGGGGACAGGGCACATGGCTACACCTTC. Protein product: CASSLAGDRAHGYTF.

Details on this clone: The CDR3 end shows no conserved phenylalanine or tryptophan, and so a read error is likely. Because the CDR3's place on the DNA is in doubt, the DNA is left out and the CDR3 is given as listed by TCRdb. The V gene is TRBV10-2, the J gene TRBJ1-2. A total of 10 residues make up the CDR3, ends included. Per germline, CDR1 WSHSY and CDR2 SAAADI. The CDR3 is CASSESGGIL.

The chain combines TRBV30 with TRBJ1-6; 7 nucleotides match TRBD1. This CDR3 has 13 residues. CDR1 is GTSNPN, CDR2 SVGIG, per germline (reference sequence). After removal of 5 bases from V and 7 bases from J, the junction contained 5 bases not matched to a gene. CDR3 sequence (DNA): TGTGCCTGGTCGGGACAGCAAAATTCACCCCTCCACTTT. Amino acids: CAWSGQQNSPLHF.

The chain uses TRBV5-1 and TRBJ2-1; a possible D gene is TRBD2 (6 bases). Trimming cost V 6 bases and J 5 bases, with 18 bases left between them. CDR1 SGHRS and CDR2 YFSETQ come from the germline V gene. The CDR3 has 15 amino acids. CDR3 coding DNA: TGCGCCAGCAAGGAGGGGTTGGCAATTAACAATGAGCAGTTCTTC. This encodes CASKEGLAINNEQFF.

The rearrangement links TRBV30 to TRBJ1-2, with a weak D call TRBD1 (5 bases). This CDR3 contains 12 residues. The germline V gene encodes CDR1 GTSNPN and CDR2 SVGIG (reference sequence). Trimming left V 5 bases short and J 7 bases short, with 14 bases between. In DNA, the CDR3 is TGTGCCTGGCACCAGCCCAGGGTTGGCTACACCTTC. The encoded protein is CAWHQPRVGYTF.

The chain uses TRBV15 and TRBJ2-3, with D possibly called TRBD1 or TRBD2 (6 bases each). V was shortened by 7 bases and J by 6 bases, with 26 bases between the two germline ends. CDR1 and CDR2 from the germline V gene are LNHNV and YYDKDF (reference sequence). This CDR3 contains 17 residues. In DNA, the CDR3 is TGTGCCACCATATACGGAGGGGGGCCTCAGAACCAGGATACGCAGTATTTT. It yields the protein CATIYGGGPQNQDTQYF.

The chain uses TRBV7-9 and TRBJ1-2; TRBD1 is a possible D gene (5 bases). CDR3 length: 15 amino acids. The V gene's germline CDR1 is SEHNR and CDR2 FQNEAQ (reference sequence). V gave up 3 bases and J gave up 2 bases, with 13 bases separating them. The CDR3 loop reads CASSFGRRGNYGYTF. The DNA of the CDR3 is TGTGCCAGCAGCTTCGGGAGGAGGGGAAACTATGGCTACACCTTC.